Below, one T cell receptor beta chain is given with its context. Only one count was recorded for this clone. No antigen is known for it. Per-nucleotide qualities are absent, and no much larger clonotype sits a single base away. TCRbeta CDR3 regions were amplified from genomic DNA using the immunoSEQ Assay, a bias-controlled multiplex PCR. The paper's data handling went like this. Within the assay, amplification of reference gene primers was used to estimate how many nucleated cells each sample contained. Sequence reads were collapsed and filtered to measure the absolute abundance of every unique TCRbeta CDR3 rearrangement. For each sample, productive Simpson clonality was calculated by taking the square root of Simpson's diversity index across productive rearrangements. Drawn from immuneACCESS, this table holds only the in-frame rearrangements with V and J called that TCRdb kept. Clones are partly lost; checked studies trace under half to an unresolved V gene and leave the rest unexplained. V, J and clone size are taken as reported in that table, and D and trimming were inferred from the DNA itself. The sample records under 400,000 clones, approximately 89% of which are singletons. The leading ten clones occupy 1.9% of the sample.

Sequences MDHEN (CDR1) and SYDVKM (CDR2) are obtained from the germline V gene. Taken from cysteine to phenylalanine, the CDR3 has 16 residues. The entry retains the CDR3 DNA only, 48 bases that are in frame from base 1. V loses 3 bases of germline sequence and J loses 0 bases, and the interval between the two ends is 12 bases. The data belong to a study of blood T cell repertoires in COVID-19 (dated by TCRdb to the early 2020s). In terms of the full investigation: Recovered participants in ImmuneRACE Cohort 3 were defined as having two consecutive negative NP/OP PCR tests, clearance from a healthcare professional, or resolution of symptoms. Samples from collaborators originated in the United States, Italy and Spain and spanned both the acute and convalescent phases of COVID-19. The material from the prospective study consisted of cDNA or gDNA derived from T cells, B-cell-depleted T cells, or PBMCs. Subjects who had been exposed to COVID-19, were actively infected with it, or had recovered from it provided the deeply sampled blood TCRbeta repertoires that made up the dataset. The repertoires were released in a freely available public database intended as a resource for research on the immune response to SARS-CoV-2. Samples were obtained from the ongoing ImmuneRACE study (first 160 participants) and from 1,000 to 1,500 subjects provided by 6 global collaborators. Nearly every sample came with metadata listing a de-identified subject ID, COVID-19 status, age in years and sex. Where HLA class I and class II types were available, the types were taken from metadata supplied by the sample provider, not from assay-based typing. Summary of the overall study and its limitations: The amount of clinical and demographic metadata varied by source and participant and was provided uncurated.

Participants in the prospective study were enrolled through a virtual design, were aged about 18 to 100 years, and lived in under 25 United States geographic areas. In the prospective study, participants were assigned to cohorts based on the clinical history participants reported in a screening survey and a study questionnaire. Mobile phlebotomists in the prospective study collected whole blood, serum and a nasopharyngeal or oropharyngeal swab from every participant. Over a 2-month period, participants in the prospective study had the option of providing additional blood draws and questionnaires. Before DNA extraction, prospective study blood samples were shipped either frozen or at room temperature.

The V and J segments used are TRBV28 and TRBJ1-3, with no confident D gene call. Specimen: PBMCs or T cells enriched from blood (not recorded which). The sequence came from a man aged 35-49 years in a cohort exposed to, infected with or recovered from COVID-19 (not recorded which). DNA sequence: TGTGCCAGCAGTTTGAACGGCGCTAGCTCTGGAAACACCATATATTTT. The resulting protein is CASSLNGASSGNTIYF.